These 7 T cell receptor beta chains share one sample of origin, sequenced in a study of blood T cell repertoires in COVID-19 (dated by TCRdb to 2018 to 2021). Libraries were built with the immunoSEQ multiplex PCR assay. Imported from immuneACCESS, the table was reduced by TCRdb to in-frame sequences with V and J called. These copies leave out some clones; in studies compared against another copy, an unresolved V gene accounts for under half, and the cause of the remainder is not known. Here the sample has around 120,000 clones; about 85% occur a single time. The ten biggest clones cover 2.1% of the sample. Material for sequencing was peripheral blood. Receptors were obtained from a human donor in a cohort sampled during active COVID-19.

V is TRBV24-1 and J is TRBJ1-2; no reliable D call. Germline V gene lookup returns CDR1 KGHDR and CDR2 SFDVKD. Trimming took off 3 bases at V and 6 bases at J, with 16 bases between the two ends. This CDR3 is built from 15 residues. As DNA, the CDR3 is TGTGCCACCAGTGATCCTGGGTCTAGTTGGAATGGCTACACCTTC. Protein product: CATSDPGSSWNGYTF.

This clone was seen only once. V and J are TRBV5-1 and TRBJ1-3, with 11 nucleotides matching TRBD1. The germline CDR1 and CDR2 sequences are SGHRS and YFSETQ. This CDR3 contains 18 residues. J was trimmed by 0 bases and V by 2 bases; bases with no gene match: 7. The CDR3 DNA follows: TGCGCCAGCAGCTTTCCGGGACAGGGGGATACCTCTGGAAACACCATATATTTT. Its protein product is CASSFPGQGDTSGNTIYF.

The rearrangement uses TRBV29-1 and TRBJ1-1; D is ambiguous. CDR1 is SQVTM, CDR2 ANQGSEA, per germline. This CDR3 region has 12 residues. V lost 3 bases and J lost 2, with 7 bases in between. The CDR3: CSVDLSNTEAFF. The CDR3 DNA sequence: TGCAGCGTTGACCTTTCTAACACTGAAGCTTTCTTT.

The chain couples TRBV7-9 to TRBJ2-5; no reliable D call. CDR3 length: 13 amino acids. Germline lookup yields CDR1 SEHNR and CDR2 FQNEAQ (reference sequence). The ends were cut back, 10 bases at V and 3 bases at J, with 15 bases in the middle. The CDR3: CATTGLAEETQYF. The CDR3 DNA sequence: TGTGCCACCACGGGCCTGGCGGAAGAGACCCAGTACTTC.

In nucleotides, the CDR3 is TGTGCCAGCAGCCCAAAGGGACTAGGTTCCACCGGGGAGCTGTTTTTT. Translation: CASSPKGLGSTGELFF. The chain uses TRBV7-3 and TRBJ2-2, with 8 bases fitting TRBD2. J was trimmed by 4 bases and V by 5 bases; bases with no gene match: 9. The length of the CDR3 is 16 residues. CDR1 is SGHTA and CDR2 is FQGTGA in the germline V gene.

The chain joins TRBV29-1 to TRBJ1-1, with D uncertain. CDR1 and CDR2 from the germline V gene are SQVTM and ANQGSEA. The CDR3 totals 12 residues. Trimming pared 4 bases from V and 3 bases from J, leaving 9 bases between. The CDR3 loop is CSVGFTDTEAFF. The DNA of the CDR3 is TGCAGCGTTGGGTTTACGGACACTGAAGCTTTCTTT. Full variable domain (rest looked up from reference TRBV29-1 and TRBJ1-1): SAVISQKPSRDICQRGTSLTIQCQVDSQVTMMFWYRQQPGQSLTLIATANQGSEATYESGFVIDKFPISRPNLTFSTLTVSNMSPEDSSIYLCSVGFTDTEAFFGQGTRLTVV.

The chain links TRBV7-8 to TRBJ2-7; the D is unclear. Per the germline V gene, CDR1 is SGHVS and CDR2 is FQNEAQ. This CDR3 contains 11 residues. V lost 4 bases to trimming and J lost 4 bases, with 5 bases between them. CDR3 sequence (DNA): TGTGCCAGCAGCTCTCAGTACGAGCAGTACTTC. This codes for CASSSQYEQYF. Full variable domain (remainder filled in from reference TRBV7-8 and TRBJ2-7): GAGVSQSPRYKVAKRGQDVALRCDPISGHVSLFWYQQALGQGPEFLTYFQNEAQLDKSGLPSDRFFAERPEGSVSTLKIQRTQQEDSAVYLCASSSQYEQYFGPGTRLTVT.